This T cell receptor (beta chain) is from a study of cytomegalovirus exposure and HLA in healthy donors. Study as a whole: Sequencing of some 200 million T cells in an earlier analysis found about 120 million unique TCR beta sequences.

Broader study findings: TCR beta V- and J-gene trimming, according to a later analysis, was linked to a missense DCLRE1C variant. The authors reported that TCR beta sequences could predict HLA-A and HLA-B alleles. These predictions were accurate for most subjects in the first cohort.

The study ran its PCR with 60 Vbeta and 13 Jbeta primers. Repertoires were generated with immunoSEQ multiplex PCR, while TCRdb's copy carries only in-frame clones and drops some. Among 180,000 or so clones listed, about four fifths were seen once. Concerning this clone: Its antigen is unidentified.

This CDR3 comprises 15 residues. V shed 5 bases, J shed 5 bases, and the junction held 4 bases outside the gene matches. CDR1 is MDHEN and CDR2 is SYDVKM in the germline V gene. This chain links TRBV28 with TRBJ2-2; 11 bases map to TRBD2. Sample: PBMCs. This clonotype was sampled from a female donor in good health and CMV-seronegative. In DNA form, the CDR3 reads TGTGCCAGCAGTCACCTAGCGGGAGGAACCGGGGAGCTGTTTTTT. Protein: CASSHLAGGTGELFF.